These 31 T cell receptor beta chains originate from one sample sequenced in a study of shared clonotypes between healthy human individuals. Profiled with immunoSEQ multiplex PCR; TCRdb holds only in-frame clones, not every one. The profile shows roughly 640,000 clones, around 74% of them singletons. Source material: memory CD4+ T cells sorted from blood. Subset here: CD45RA-negative fraction. The receptors were sampled from a woman in her 30s in good health.

This clone was recorded many times. The chain links TRBV5-8 to TRBJ2-7, with D uncertain. The CDR3 covers 16 residues. Deletions cut 4 bases from V and 2 bases from J, with 19 bases between. Germline V gene data show CDR1 as SGHTS and CDR2 as YDEGEE. The CDR3 DNA reads as TGTGCCAGCAGCATAGAAGCCTTCCTGTGGACCTACGAGCAGTACTTC. It encodes CASSIEAFLWTYEQYF. Combining the CDR3 with reference TRBV5-8 and TRBJ2-7 gives the whole variable domain EAGVTQSPTHLIKTRGQQATLRCSPISGHTSVYWYQQALGLGLQFLLWYDEGEERNRGNFPPRFSGRQFPNYSSELNVNALELEDSALYLCASSIEAFLWTYEQYFGPGTRLTVT.

This chain uses TRBV28 with TRBJ1-3; the match to TRBD1 covers 8 bases. The CDR3 runs to 14 residues. The germline V gene has CDR1 MDHEN and CDR2 SYDVKM. The trim removed 2 bases at V and 9 bases at J, leaving 6 bases unmatched. The CDR3 is CASSLVRQGFTIYF. DNA for the CDR3: TGTGCCAGCAGTTTAGTGAGACAGGGGTTCACCATATATTTT.

The chain combines TRBV27 with TRBJ2-1, with D unresolved. The CDR3 runs to 15 residues. CDR1 is MNHEY and CDR2 is SMNVEV in the germline V gene (reference sequence). The V end was cut by 7 bases, the J end by 5 bases, with 18 bases between. CDR3 coding DNA: TGTGCCAGCACCTCCTCGTGGGGTTGGAACAATGAGCAGTTCTTC. This sequence encodes CASTSSWGWNNEQFF.

This clone was recorded a few times. This chain joins TRBV6-6 and TRBJ2-5, with 13 bases matching TRBD2. The CDR3 spans 15 residues. V shed 2 bases, J shed 5 bases, and the junction held 2 bases outside the gene matches. Germline lookup yields CDR1 MNHNY and CDR2 SVGAGI (reference sequence). CDR3 sequence: CASSYGLAGVETQYF. DNA for the CDR3: TGTGCCAGCAGTTACGGACTAGCGGGAGTGGAGACCCAGTACTTC.

A few counts support this clone. Different DNA sequences within this sample yield the same CDR3. The chain has TRBV5-1 and TRBJ1-3; D is unclear. From germline, CDR1 is SGHRS and CDR2 YFSETQ. Deletions cut 3 bases from V and 2 bases from J, with 9 bases between. The CDR3 totals 14 residues. CDR3 amino acids: CASSWGTAGNTIYF. CDR3 sequence (DNA): TGCGCCAGCAGCTGGGGAACGGCTGGAAACACCATATATTTT. Using reference TRBV5-1 and TRBJ1-3 for the parts outside the CDR3, the full variable domain is KAGVTQTPRYLIKTRGQQVTLSCSPISGHRSVSWYQQTPGQGLQFLFEYFSETQRNKGNFPGRFSGRQFSNSRSEMNVSTLELGDSALYLCASSWGTAGNTIYFGEGSWLTVV.

This chain links TRBV6-5 with TRBJ2-3; possibly TRBD1 or TRBD2 for D (5 bases each). CDR1 is MNHEY and CDR2 is SVGAGI in the germline V gene. The CDR3 consists of 13 residues. Deletions cut 5 bases from V and 6 bases from J, with 12 bases between. CDR3 in amino acids: CASSRDRLDTQYF. The CDR3, as DNA: TGTGCCAGCAGTCGGGACCGCTTGGATACGCAGTATTTT.

The chain combines TRBV11-3 with TRBJ1-2, with 8 nucleotides matching TRBD1. V lost 5 bases to trimming and J lost 8 bases; unmatched junction nucleotides: 13. Germline values: CDR1 SGHNT, CDR2 YENEEA. The CDR3 is made up of 15 amino acids. As DNA, the CDR3 is TGTGCCAGCAGCCCGCACTCAGGGGGCGCGGAGGGCTACACCTTC. It is translated as CASSPHSGGAEGYTF.

The chain recombines TRBV7-2 with TRBJ2-7; weak D call: TRBD1 (6 bases). With 6 bases removed from V and 0 bases from J, the gap between germline ends came to 12 bases. The CDR3 is made up of 14 amino acids. Looked up from germline, CDR1 is SGHTA and CDR2 is FQGNSA. The CDR3 coding sequence is TGTGCCAGCAGACAACAGGGAGACTCCTACGAGCAGTACTTC. Protein: CASRQQGDSYEQYF.

Here the CDR3 DNA reads TGCGCCAGCAGCAGAGAACAGGGATCCGGGGAAAAACTGTTTTTT. Translation gives CASSREQGSGEKLFF. V gene TRBV5-1 combines with J gene TRBJ1-4; tentative D call: TRBD1 (6 bases). Looked up from germline, CDR1 is SGHRS and CDR2 is YFSETQ. V was shortened by 4 bases and J by 8 bases, with 18 bases between the two germline ends. CDR3 size: 15 residues.

The chain uses TRBV5-1 and TRBJ2-7; 11 positions match TRBD1. J was trimmed by 3 bases and V by 3 bases; bases with no gene match: 8. The CDR3 is 16 amino acids. Germline loops: CDR1 SGHRS, CDR2 YFSETQ. CDR3 residues: CASSSDGQGAFYEQYF. In nucleotides, the CDR3 is TGCGCCAGCAGCTCCGATGGACAGGGGGCTTTCTACGAGCAGTACTTC.

This clone was picked up a small number of times. The chain uses TRBV7-2 and TRBJ2-1; D ambiguous. This CDR3 is built from 14 residues. With 3 bases removed from V and 5 bases from J, the gap between germline ends came to 11 bases. CDR1 is SGHTA, CDR2 FQGNSA, per germline. In DNA form, the CDR3 reads TGTGCCAGCAGCTTCCGCTATCTCCACAATGAGCAGTTCTTC. It translates to CASSFRYLHNEQFF.

V usage is TRBV7-8 and J usage is TRBJ2-1, with 10 bases matching TRBD2. Germline V gene data show CDR1 as SGHVS and CDR2 as FQNEAQ. With 2 bases clipped from V and 1 base from J, the junction kept 5 bases outside the gene matches. The CDR3 covers 17 residues. The CDR3 DNA reads TGTGCCAGCAGCTTAAGGGCGACTAGCGGGTCCTACAATGAGCAGTTCTTC. Amino acids: CASSLRATSGSYNEQFF. The whole variable domain, remainder taken from reference TRBV7-8 and TRBJ2-1, is GAGVSQSPRYKVAKRGQDVALRCDPISGHVSLFWYQQALGQGPEFLTYFQNEAQLDKSGLPSDRFFAERPEGSVSTLKIQRTQQEDSAVYLCASSLRATSGSYNEQFFGPGTRLTVL.

The CDR3 is CAIRAGGHEQFF. In DNA, the CDR3 is TGTGCCATCAGGGCAGGTGGACATGAGCAGTTCTTC. The chain uses TRBV10-3 and TRBJ2-1, with D uncertain. This CDR3 comprises 12 residues. V was cut by 6 bases and J by 8 bases, with 11 bases left in between. The germline V gene encodes CDR1 ENHRY and CDR2 SYGVKD.

The chain couples TRBV19 to TRBJ1-1; perhaps TRBD1 as D (6 bases). The CDR3 is 13 residues long. The V gene lost 10 bases and the J gene lost 4 bases, with 16 bases spanning the gap. CDR1 LNHDA and CDR2 SQIVND come from the germline V gene (reference sequence). The CDR3 region has the DNA TGTGCCATCAGAAGTACAGGGACCACTGAAGCTTTCTTT. Amino acid sequence: CAIRSTGTTEAFF.

This chain connects TRBV28 to TRBJ2-1; D may be TRBD1 (5 bases). Germline CDR1 is MDHEN and CDR2 is SYDVKM. V was pared by 5 bases and J by 0 bases, with 11 bases between. This CDR3 has 15 amino acids. This CDR3 reads CASSPLQGSYNEQFF. The CDR3, as DNA: TGTGCCAGCAGTCCCCTCCAGGGCTCCTACAATGAGCAGTTCTTC.

The gene calls are TRBV19 and TRBJ2-2; tentative D call: TRBD1 (5 bases). V shed 3 bases and J shed 3 bases, with 8 bases lying between them. CDR1 is LNHDA, CDR2 SQIVND, per germline (reference sequence). The CDR3 has 14 residues. In DNA, the CDR3 is TGTGCCAGTAGTATCGGACAACACACCGGGGAGCTGTTTTTT. This encodes CASSIGQHTGELFF.

This clone was seen only a few times. The V call is TRBV28, the J call TRBJ1-2, with no clear D. CDR1 MDHEN and CDR2 SYDVKM come from the germline V gene. With 0 bases removed from V and 6 bases from J, the gap between germline ends came to 5 bases. The CDR3 is 12 residues long. CDR3: CASSLWEDGYTF. As DNA, the CDR3 is TGTGCCAGCAGTTTATGGGAGGATGGCTACACCTTC.

The V and J genes are TRBV29-1 and TRBJ2-5; D is unresolved. With 3 bases removed from V and 1 base from J, the gap between germline ends came to 12 bases. Germline lookup yields CDR1 SQVTM and CDR2 ANQGSEA. The CDR3 runs to 14 residues. The CDR3 protein is CSVDGPPPQETQYF. CDR3 in DNA: TGCAGCGTTGATGGACCACCCCCCCAAGAGACCCAGTACTTC.

On this clone itself: This may arise from a read error, as a much more abundant clone is one base away. The sample contains more than one DNA sequence encoding this CDR3. CDR3 loop: CASSLGTVGNTIYF. CDR3 coding DNA: TGCGCCAGCAGCCTAGGGACAGTTGGAAACACCATATATTTT. V and J are TRBV5-1 and TRBJ1-3, with TRBD1 identical over 7 bases. Germline assignment: CDR1 SGHRS and CDR2 YFSETQ. The CDR3 loop spans 14 amino acids. The junction had 4 bases not matched to a gene; V was cut back by 4 bases and J by 3 bases. Combining the CDR3 with reference TRBV5-1 and TRBJ1-3 gives the whole variable domain KAGVTQTPRYLIKTRGQQVTLSCSPISGHRSVSWYQQTPGQGLQFLFEYFSETQRNKGNFPGRFSGRQFSNSRSEMNVSTLELGDSALYLCASSLGTVGNTIYFGEGSWLTVV.

The genes are TRBV29-1 and TRBJ2-1; 7 bases align to TRBD2. This CDR3 is 13 amino acids long. The V gene's germline CDR1 is SQVTM and CDR2 ANQGSEA. The V gene end was trimmed by 6 bases and the J gene end by 6 bases; junction bases not matched to a gene: 8. CDR3: CSVVGGGSNEQFF. CDR3 bases: TGCAGCGTGGTGGGTGGCGGGAGCAATGAGCAGTTCTTC.

In regard to this clone: A much larger clone sits a single nucleotide away, making a read error possible. The rearrangement joins TRBV28 to TRBJ1-3; D unresolved. The CDR3 consists of 14 residues. Germline V gene lookup returns CDR1 MDHEN and CDR2 SYDVKM. The V gene lost 6 bases and the J gene lost 0 bases, with 9 bases spanning the gap. The CDR3 nucleotides read TGTGCCAGCAGCGACCCGAGCTCTGGAAACACCATATATTTT. It specifies CASSDPSSGNTIYF.

The chain carries TRBV19 and TRBJ1-1; D not resolved. This CDR3 region has 14 residues. V was shortened by 3 bases and J by 1 base, with 9 bases between the two germline ends. CDR1 is LNHDA and CDR2 is SQIVND in the germline V gene (reference sequence). CDR3 bases: TGTGCCAGTAGTATCTACAGCGCGAACACTGAAGCTTTCTTT. Protein sequence: CASSIYSANTEAFF.

The chain couples TRBV28 to TRBJ2-2, with TRBD1 identical over 9 bases. In germline, CDR1 is MDHEN, CDR2 SYDVKM. The J segment lost 6 bases and the V segment lost 2 bases, leaving 10 bases of the junction unmatched. This CDR3 is 17 amino acids long. The CDR3 DNA reads as TGTGCCAGCAGTTTAGGTAGGGAACAGGGGGCCCCCGGGGAGCTGTTTTTT. Protein sequence: CASSLGREQGAPGELFF.

This clone was detected a few times. The V and J genes are TRBV7-2 and TRBJ1-2; D not certain. Germline CDR1 reads SGHTA; CDR2 reads FQGNSA. The ends were cut back, 1 base at V and 2 bases at J, with 8 bases in the middle. The CDR3 has 14 residues. This CDR3 reads CASSLGTHNYGYTF. The CDR3 DNA reads as TGTGCCAGCAGCTTAGGCACGCACAACTATGGCTACACCTTC.

This chain uses TRBV25-1 with TRBJ1-5, with D unclear. With 2 bases removed from V and 5 bases from J, the gap between germline ends came to 16 bases. The CDR3 runs to 16 residues. Germline loops: CDR1 MGHDK, CDR2 SYGVNS. The CDR3 loop reads CASSEGQADLDQPQHF. The CDR3 DNA sequence: TGTGCCAGCAGTGAAGGCCAGGCTGATCTGGATCAGCCCCAGCATTTT.

V is TRBV5-6 and J is TRBJ1-4, with TRBD1 identical over 9 bases. Germline values: CDR1 SGHDT, CDR2 YYEEEE. With V trimmed by 4 bases and J by 7 bases, 5 bases remained unmatched. The CDR3 sequence is 14 residues long. The DNA of the CDR3 is TGTGCCAGCAGCCCCGACAGGGGGGGTGAAAAACTGTTTTTT. Amino acid sequence: CASSPDRGGEKLFF.

CDR3 nucleotides: TGCAGCGGGGGACAGGGCTTGATGGGGGAGCTGTTTTTT. Its translation is CSGGQGLMGELFF. This chain uses TRBV29-1 with TRBJ2-2; 9 bases map to TRBD1. From germline, CDR1 is SQVTM and CDR2 ANQGSEA. This CDR3 spans 13 amino acids. Losses at the gene ends were 7 bases for V and 8 bases for J; bases not matched to a gene: 8.

V usage is TRBV18 and J usage is TRBJ1-4, with D tentatively TRBD1 (6 bases). This CDR3 is 14 amino acids long. Per germline, CDR1 KGHSH and CDR2 LQKENI. Trimming pared 3 bases from V and 5 bases from J, leaving 10 bases between. Here the CDR3 reads CASSPSTGNEKLFF. The CDR3 DNA reads as TGTGCCAGCTCACCCTCTACAGGGAATGAAAAACTGTTTTTT.

The V and J genes are TRBV29-1 and TRBJ1-1, with D hard to call. Looked up from germline, CDR1 is SQVTM and CDR2 is ANQGSEA. This CDR3 is 14 amino acids long. The V gene lost 4 bases and the J gene lost 0 bases, with 12 bases spanning the gap. The CDR3 loop is CSVALGDMNTEAFF. CDR3 nucleotide sequence: TGCAGCGTTGCCCTGGGTGACATGAACACTGAAGCTTTCTTT. Supplemented by reference TRBV29-1 and TRBJ1-1, the full variable domain reads SAVISQKPSRDICQRGTSLTIQCQVDSQVTMMFWYRQQPGQSLTLIATANQGSEATYESGFVIDKFPISRPNLTFSTLTVSNMSPEDSSIYLCSVALGDMNTEAFFGQGTRLTVV.

The chain combines TRBV4-1 with TRBJ2-7; TRBD1 might be the D (5 bases). The V gene lost 2 bases and the J gene lost 5 bases, with 13 bases spanning the gap. The CDR3 covers 14 residues. Germline V CDR1 and CDR2: MGHRA, YSYEKL. This chain's CDR3 is CASSQRAGYNEQYF. The CDR3 DNA reads as TGCGCCAGCAGCCAAAGGGCAGGGTATAACGAGCAGTACTTC.

The rearrangement joins TRBV28 to TRBJ1-2; D is ambiguous. Trimming shortened V by 1 base and J by 8 bases, and 8 bases separated the two germline ends. Germline V gene sequence: CDR1 MDHEN, CDR2 SYDVKM. The CDR3 is made up of 12 amino acids. The CDR3 sequence: CASSLYTGGYTF. In nucleotides, the CDR3 is TGTGCCAGCAGTTTATATACGGGGGGCTACACCTTC.